Shown below are 26 T cell receptor beta chains from a single sample sequenced in a study of tumor-infiltrating lymphocytes in primary liver carcinoma. Total RNA amounting to roughly 450 ng was the source from which TCR beta cDNA was made with a constant-region primer. Three nested multiplex PCR rounds, a slightly modified ARM-PCR method, built the TCR beta libraries. The study ran its first two PCR rounds for approximately 10 cycles each, using TRBV1-TRBV30 forward primers and a C-beta reverse primer. One entry per CDR3 protein, called by TCRdb with MiXCR from the multiplex PCR reads. This sample carries more than 45,000 distinct CDR3 sequences, about 68% of them seen once, and the ten largest clones take about 30%. From roughly 20-30 mg of unsorted bulk tissue, DNA and RNA were co-extracted together. Sequencing was performed on liver tumor tissue from sampling region 3. The subset here: tumor region T3, left-lateral pole. The receptors stem from a man aged 40-49 years with primary liver carcinoma and hepatitis B virus infection.

This clonotype was seen only once. At one end, the junction sequence differs from germline, possibly due to a read error. The V call is TRBV5-4, the J call TRBJ2-1, with D hard to call. The germline gives CDR1 SGHNT, CDR2 YYREEE (reference sequence). This CDR3 comprises 15 residues. The CDR3 DNA reads as TGTGCCAGCAGCTTGATCGGGTGGCCCCTCAATGAGCAATTCTTC. Its translation is CASSLIGWPLNEQFF.

Comment on this clonotype: The junction departs from germline at one end; a sequencing error may be responsible. V is TRBV12-3 or TRBV12-4 and J is TRBJ2-1; D unclear. CDR3 length: 13 amino acids. The CDR3 nucleotides read TGTGTCAGCAGTCCGCGTGGGTACAATGAGCAGTTCTTC. This gives the protein CVSSPRGYNEQFF.

With regard to this clonotype: The junction shows a germline mismatch at one end, possibly a read error. The chain links TRBV6-6 to TRBJ2-1; TRBD2 might be the D (6 bases). This CDR3 is built from 17 residues. The V gene's germline CDR1 is MNHNY and CDR2 SVGAGI (reference sequence). DNA of the CDR3: TGTGCCAGCAGTTATGGGACTGTCCCTAGCTCCTACCATGAGCAGTTCTTC. Translation gives CASSYGTVPSSYHEQFF.

In the case of this clonotype: One end of the junction is discordant with germline, which a read error may explain. The chain is built from TRBV29-1 and TRBJ2-1, with TRBD2 matching over 9 bases. This CDR3 has 15 amino acids. Germline V gene lookup returns CDR1 SQVTM and CDR2 ANQGSEA. CDR3 loop: CSLEDSSGRLDERFF. The CDR3 DNA reads as TGCAGCCTTGAAGATAGTAGCGGGAGACTGGATGAGCGGTTCTTC.

On this clonotype itself: Germline and junction disagree at one end, which may indicate a read error. The genes are TRBV4-1 and TRBJ2-2, with a weak D call TRBD2 (5 bases). The CDR3 is 15 residues long. CDR1 is MGHRA, CDR2 YSYEKL, per germline. In nucleotides, the CDR3 is TGCGCCAGTAGCCAAGAAGTTGCTAACACCGGGGAGCTGCTTTTT. Protein product: CASSQEVANTGELLF.

Note on this clonotype: At one end the junction does not follow the germline gene, possibly because of a read error. The J gene is TRBJ2-1, the V gene TRBV12-3 or TRBV12-4, with 10 bases fitting TRBD2. This CDR3 has 17 residues. The CDR3 DNA is TGTGCCAGCAGTTTAAAGGCTAGCGGGAGTTCCTACATTGAGCAGTTCTTC. Residues: CASSLKASGSSYIEQFF.

As concerns this clonotype: The CDR3 does not end in the conserved phenylalanine or tryptophan, so this is likely a read error. The V and J genes are TRBV11-2 and TRBJ2-5; 8 bases match TRBD2. Germline CDR1 is SGHAT and CDR2 is FQNNGV. With V trimmed by 5 bases and J by 4 bases, 12 bases remained unmatched. The CDR3 loop spans 16 amino acids. The CDR3 DNA follows: TGTGCCAGCAGCCCTGGAACTAGCGGCTTACGAGAGACCCAGTACTCC. It is translated as CASSPGTSGLRETQYS.

This clonotype was observed once. The CDR3 does not close with the conserved phenylalanine or tryptophan, likely indicating a read error. It is unclear where the CDR3 begins or ends on the DNA, so no DNA is shown, and the CDR3 is as TCRdb lists it. The chain carries TRBV29-1 and TRBJ2-1; the table's D call, TRBD2, has no DNA check behind it. Germline V lookup: CDR1 SQVTM, CDR2 ANQGSEA. Ends included, the CDR3 has 16 residues. CDR3 sequence reads: CSVAWTSGSSYNGRFS.

The CDR3 sequence is CASSRILAKNIQYF. CDR3 coding DNA: TGTGCCAGTAGCCGGATCCTAGCCAAAAACATTCAGTACTTC. V is TRBV11-1 and J is TRBJ2-4; D gene ambiguous. The CDR3 is 14 amino acids. The germline V and J ends were trimmed by 9 bases and 0 bases, with 12 bases remaining between them. In germline, CDR1 is SGHAT, CDR2 FQDESV (reference sequence). The full variable domain, completed using reference TRBV11-1 and TRBJ2-4, is EAEVAQSPRYKITEKSQAVAFWCDPISGHATLYWYRQILGQGPELLVQFQDESVVDDSQLPKDRFSAERLKGVDSTLKIQPAELGDSAMYLCASSRILAKNIQYFGAGTRLSVL.

Note on this clonotype: Relative to the germline gene, one junction end is altered; a read error may explain this. Written as DNA, the CDR3 is TGTGCCAGCAGTTTTGAAGGGGGCACATGGTCCGGGAAGCTGTTTTTT. This encodes CASSFEGGTWSGKLFF. The chain has TRBV12-3 or TRBV12-4 and TRBJ2-2; 7 nucleotides match TRBD1. The CDR3 runs to 16 residues.

Remarks on this clonotype: A read error may explain this, as a much larger clone is one base away. V and J are TRBV5-1 and TRBJ2-5; unclear D gene. Germline assignment: CDR1 SGHRS and CDR2 YFSETQ. CDR3 length equals 14 residues. This chain's CDR3 is CASSFGVEQEAQYF. For the CDR3, the DNA is TGCGCCAGCAGCTTTGGGGTGGAGCAAGAGGCCCAGTACTTC.

Only a few counts were recorded for this clonotype. The conserved closing phenylalanine or tryptophan is absent in this CDR3, likely reflecting a read error. This chain links TRBV28 with TRBJ2-7; TRBD1 matches at 9 bases. The CDR3 contains 15 residues. CDR1 and CDR2 from the germline V gene are MDHEN and SYDVKM. J lost 8 bases, V lost 5 bases, and 13 bases had no gene match. The CDR3 is CASSRHGDRALKQYL. The CDR3 DNA sequence: TGTGCCAGCAGTAGACATGGGGACAGGGCCTTAAAGCAGTACCTC.

As to this clonotype: This clone may be a read error of a much larger clone one base away. The chain is built from TRBV20-1 and TRBJ2-5, with D possibly TRBD2 on 6 matching bases. Germline V lookup: CDR1 DFQATT, CDR2 SNEGSKA (reference sequence). This CDR3 is built from 14 residues. V gave up 2 bases and J gave up 3 bases, with 13 bases separating them. CDR3 loop: CSARQATGEETQYF. The CDR3 nucleotides are TGCAGTGCTAGACAGGCAACGGGAGAAGAGACCCAGTACTTC.

This clonotype rates as medium-sized (0.01 to 0.1%). The CDR3 protein is CASSPTGSSPEAFF. CDR3 coding DNA: TGTGCCAGCAGTCCTACAGGGTCTTCCCCTGAAGCTTTCTTT. This rearrangement joins TRBV5-5 to TRBJ1-1, with a possible D match to TRBD1 (6 bases). Trimming stripped 5 bases from V and 6 bases from J, with 17 bases between. CDR1 and CDR2 from the germline V gene are SGHKS and YYEKEE (reference sequence). The CDR3 is 14 residues long. Full variable domain (outside the CDR3, taken from reference TRBV5-5 and TRBJ1-1): DAGVTQSPTHLIKTRGQQVTLRCSPISGHKSVSWYQQVLGQGPQFIFQYYEKEERGRGNFPDRFSARQFPNYSSELNVNALLLGDSALYLCASSPTGSSPEAFFGQGTRLTVV.

About this clonotype: Mismatch with germline at one junction end may stem from a read error. CDR3 DNA sequence: TGTGCCAGCATCCCCCTCGCGCGGGAGACACCCTACGAACAGTACTTC. It is translated as CASIPLARETPYEQYF. The chain couples TRBV5-4 to TRBJ2-7; 7 bases are shared with TRBD2. The CDR3 runs to 16 residues. Germline V lookup: CDR1 SGHNT, CDR2 YYREEE (reference sequence).

As for this clonotype: The junction departs from the called germline gene at one end, perhaps through a read error. The CDR3 loop is CDSSFDGQFSYEQYF. The CDR3 DNA is TGTGACAGCAGCTTCGACGGACAGTTCTCATACGAGCAATACTTC. V and J are TRBV11-1 and TRBJ2-7; a possible D gene is TRBD1 (6 bases). CDR1 is SGHAT and CDR2 is FQDESV in the germline V gene (reference sequence). The CDR3 runs 15 residues.

The chain is built from TRBV19 and TRBJ2-2; D gene ambiguous. V was clipped by 4 bases and J by 4 bases, with 16 bases between them. This CDR3 has 16 residues. The germline V gene has CDR1 LNHDA and CDR2 SQIVND (reference sequence). CDR3 protein: CASSTRSRPSTGELFF. The CDR3 nucleotides read TGTGCCAGTAGTACAAGAAGCCGCCCGAGCACCGGGGAGCTGTTTTTT.

The CDR3: CASSGSYYGYTF. As DNA, the CDR3 is TGTGCCAGCAGTGGGTCCTACTATGGCTACACCTTC. The chain employs TRBV2 and TRBJ1-2; D is ambiguous. CDR3 size: 12 residues. Trimming left V 4 bases short and J 3 bases short, with 6 bases between. Per the germline V gene, CDR1 is SNHLY and CDR2 is FYNNEI.

The CDR3 region has the DNA TGCGCCAGCAGCCAAGATGTAGCGAAGGGGCAGTACTTC. It translates to CASSQDVAKGQYF. This sequence joins TRBV4-1 and TRBJ2-7; D may be TRBD2 (5 bases). The V end lost 0 bases, the J end lost 9 bases, and 12 bases lay between the germline ends. Germline CDR1 is MGHRA and CDR2 is YSYEKL. CDR3 length: 13 amino acids.

About this clonotype itself: The junction does not match germline at one end; this may be a read error. This chain connects TRBV28 to TRBJ2-2, with TRBD2 as a possible D gene (5 bases). CDR3 size: 15 residues. In germline, CDR1 is MDHEN, CDR2 SYDVKM. CDR3 nucleotides: TGTGCCAGCAGTATTGGGGAGACGAACATCGGGGAGCTGTTTTTT. Translated: CASSIGETNIGELFF.

Details on this clonotype: One end of the junction varies from germline; a read error may be responsible. This chain connects TRBV6-5 to TRBJ2-7; 10 nucleotides align to TRBD1. Germline CDR1 MNHEY, CDR2 SVGAGI. The CDR3 runs to 13 residues. The CDR3, as DNA: TGTGCCAGCAGCCGGGACAGGGGCTACGGGCGGAACTTC. Translating it yields CASSRDRGYGRNF.

This clonotype was counted ten times or more. The gene calls are TRBV28 and TRBJ2-1; 7 bases match TRBD2. With V trimmed by 8 bases and J by 4 bases, 5 bases remained unmatched. CDR1 and CDR2 from the germline V gene are MDHEN and SYDVKM. CDR3 length equals 13 residues. The CDR3 nucleotides read TGTGCCAGCGGGGGGGTGGGATACAATGAGCAGTTCTTC. Amino acid sequence: CASGGVGYNEQFF.

This clonotype is medium-sized within its sample. This chain uses TRBV11-1 with TRBJ2-5; no clear D. This CDR3 has 15 residues. Germline CDR1 and CDR2: SGHAT and FQDESV (reference sequence). With 1 base removed from V and 1 base from J, the gap between germline ends came to 10 bases. The CDR3 DNA is TGTGCCAGCAGCTTAGAGGCGAGGCCCCAAGAGACCCAGTACTTC. Amino acid sequence: CASSLEARPQETQYF.

The V gene is TRBV6-2 or TRBV6-3, the J gene TRBJ2-7, with 9 bases aligning to TRBD2. Germline CDR1 reads MNHEY; CDR2 reads SVGEGT. This CDR3 is 15 amino acids long. V trimming: 6 bases; J trimming: 4 bases; junction bases outside the gene matches: 10. The DNA for the CDR3 is TGTGCCAGCAGACTCGGGTCTAGCGGGGCGTACGAGCAGTACTTC. It is translated as CASRLGSSGAYEQYF.

At least ten counts were recorded for this clonotype. This chain connects TRBV6-4 to TRBJ2-1; weak D call: TRBD2 (5 bases). Between the trimmed V and J ends, which lost 2 bases and 8 bases, there was a span of 16 bases. CDR3 size: 15 residues. Germline CDR1 reads MRHNA; CDR2 reads SNTAGT. CDR3 nucleotide sequence: TGTGCCAGCAGTGACGCTGGGATAGCGAGCTATGAGCAGTTCTTC. Encoded protein: CASSDAGIASYEQFF.

This clonotype appeared once. V and J are TRBV29-1 and TRBJ2-3, with 7 bases fitting TRBD1. CDR1 SQVTM and CDR2 ANQGSEA come from the germline V gene. This CDR3 region has 14 residues. The CDR3 DNA follows: TGCAACGTCGAGGGCCAGGGGGACACAGATACGCAGTATTTT. Protein sequence: CNVEGQGDTDTQYF.